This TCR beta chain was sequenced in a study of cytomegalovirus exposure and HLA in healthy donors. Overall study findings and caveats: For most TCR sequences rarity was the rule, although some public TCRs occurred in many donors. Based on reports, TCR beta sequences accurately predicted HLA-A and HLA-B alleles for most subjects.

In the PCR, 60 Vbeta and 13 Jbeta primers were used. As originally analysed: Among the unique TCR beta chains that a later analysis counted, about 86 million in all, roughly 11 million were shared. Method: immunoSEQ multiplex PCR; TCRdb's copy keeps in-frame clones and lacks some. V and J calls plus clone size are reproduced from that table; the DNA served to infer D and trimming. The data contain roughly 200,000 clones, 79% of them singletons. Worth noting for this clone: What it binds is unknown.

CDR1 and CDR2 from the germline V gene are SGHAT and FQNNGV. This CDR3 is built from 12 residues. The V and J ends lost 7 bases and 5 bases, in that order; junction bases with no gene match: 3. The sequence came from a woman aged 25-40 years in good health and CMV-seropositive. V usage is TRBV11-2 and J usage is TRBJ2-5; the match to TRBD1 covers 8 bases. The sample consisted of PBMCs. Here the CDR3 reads CASNTGGETQYF. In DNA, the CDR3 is TGTGCCAGCAATACAGGGGGGGAGACCCAGTACTTC.